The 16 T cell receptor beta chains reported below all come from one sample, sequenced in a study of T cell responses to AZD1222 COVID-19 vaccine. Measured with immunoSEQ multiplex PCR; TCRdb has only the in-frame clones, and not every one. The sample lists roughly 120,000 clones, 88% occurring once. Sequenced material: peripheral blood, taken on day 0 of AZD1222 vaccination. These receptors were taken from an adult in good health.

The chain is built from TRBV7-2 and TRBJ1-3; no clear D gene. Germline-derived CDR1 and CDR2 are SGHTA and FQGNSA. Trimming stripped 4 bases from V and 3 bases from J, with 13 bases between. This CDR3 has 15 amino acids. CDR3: CASSSSPGSGNTIYF. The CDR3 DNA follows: TGTGCCAGCAGCTCATCACCGGGCAGTGGAAACACCATATATTTT.

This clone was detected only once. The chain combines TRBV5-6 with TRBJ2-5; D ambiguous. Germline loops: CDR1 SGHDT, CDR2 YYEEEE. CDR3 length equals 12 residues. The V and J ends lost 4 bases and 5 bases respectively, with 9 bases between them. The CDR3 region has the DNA TGTGCCAGCAGCGCCCTCTACGAGACCCAGTACTTC. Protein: CASSALYETQYF. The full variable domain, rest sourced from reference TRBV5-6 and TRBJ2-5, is DAGVTQSPTHLIKTRGQQVTLRCSPKSGHDTVSWYQQALGQGPQFIFQYYEEEERQRGNFPDRFSGHQFPNYSSELNVNALLLGDSALYLCASSALYETQYFGPGTRLLVL.

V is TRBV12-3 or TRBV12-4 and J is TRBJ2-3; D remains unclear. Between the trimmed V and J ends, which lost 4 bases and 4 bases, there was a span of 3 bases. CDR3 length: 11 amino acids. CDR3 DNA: TGTGCCAGCAGTTGGTCAGATACGCAGTATTTT. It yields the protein CASSWSDTQYF.

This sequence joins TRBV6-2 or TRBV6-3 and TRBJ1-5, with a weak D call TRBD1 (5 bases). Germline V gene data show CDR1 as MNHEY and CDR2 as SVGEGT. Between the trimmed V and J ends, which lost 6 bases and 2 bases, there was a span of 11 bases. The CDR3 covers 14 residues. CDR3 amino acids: CASSWEGGNQPQHF. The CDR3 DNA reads TGTGCCAGCAGCTGGGAAGGGGGCAATCAGCCCCAGCATTTT.

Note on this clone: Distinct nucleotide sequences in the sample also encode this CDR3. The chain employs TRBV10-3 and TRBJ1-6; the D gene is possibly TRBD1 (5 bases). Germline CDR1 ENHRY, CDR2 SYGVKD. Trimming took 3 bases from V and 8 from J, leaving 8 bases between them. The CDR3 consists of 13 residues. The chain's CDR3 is CAISDRADSPLHF. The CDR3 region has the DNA TGTGCCATCAGTGACAGGGCTGATTCACCCCTCCACTTT.

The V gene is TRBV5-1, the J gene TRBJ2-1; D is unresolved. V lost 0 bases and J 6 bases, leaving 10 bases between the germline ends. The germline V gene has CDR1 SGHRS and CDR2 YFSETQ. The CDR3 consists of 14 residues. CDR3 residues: CASSLALPGNEQFF. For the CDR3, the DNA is TGCGCCAGCAGCTTGGCCCTGCCGGGCAATGAGCAGTTCTTC. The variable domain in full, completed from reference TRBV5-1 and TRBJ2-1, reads KAGVTQTPRYLIKTRGQQVTLSCSPISGHRSVSWYQQTPGQGLQFLFEYFSETQRNKGNFPGRFSGRQFSNSRSEMNVSTLELGDSALYLCASSLALPGNEQFFGPGTRLTVL.

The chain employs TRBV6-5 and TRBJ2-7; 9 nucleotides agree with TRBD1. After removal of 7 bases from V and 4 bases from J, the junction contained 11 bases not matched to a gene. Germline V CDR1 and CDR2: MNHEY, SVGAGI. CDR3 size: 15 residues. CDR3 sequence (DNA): TGTGCCAGCACCCGAAACAGGGGGCAGACGTACGAGCAGTACTTC. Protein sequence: CASTRNRGQTYEQYF.

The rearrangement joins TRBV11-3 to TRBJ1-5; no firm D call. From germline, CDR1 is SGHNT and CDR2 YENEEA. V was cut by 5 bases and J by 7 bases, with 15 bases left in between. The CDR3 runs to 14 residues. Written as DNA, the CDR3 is TGTGCCAGCAGCCGTAGACGGACCTTACAGCCCCAGCATTTT. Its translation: CASSRRRTLQPQHF.

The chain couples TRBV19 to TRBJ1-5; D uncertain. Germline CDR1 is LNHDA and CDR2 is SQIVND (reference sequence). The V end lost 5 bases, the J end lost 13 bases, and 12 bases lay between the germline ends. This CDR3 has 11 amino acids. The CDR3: CASSSVYRQHF. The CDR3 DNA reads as TGTGCCAGTAGTTCGGTGTACCGACAGCATTTT.

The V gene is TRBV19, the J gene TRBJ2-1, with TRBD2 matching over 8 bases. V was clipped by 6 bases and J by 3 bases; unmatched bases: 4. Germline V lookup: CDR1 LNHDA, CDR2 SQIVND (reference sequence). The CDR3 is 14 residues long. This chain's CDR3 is CASSQRGYYNEQFF. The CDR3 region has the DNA TGTGCCAGTAGCCAGCGGGGGTACTACAATGAGCAGTTCTTC.

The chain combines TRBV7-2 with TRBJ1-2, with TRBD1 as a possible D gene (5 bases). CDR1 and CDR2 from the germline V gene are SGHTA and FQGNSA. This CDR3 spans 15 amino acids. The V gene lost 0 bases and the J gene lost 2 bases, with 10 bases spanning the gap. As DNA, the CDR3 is TGTGCCAGCAGCTTAGCGGGACCCGGGAACTATGGCTACACCTTC. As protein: CASSLAGPGNYGYTF.

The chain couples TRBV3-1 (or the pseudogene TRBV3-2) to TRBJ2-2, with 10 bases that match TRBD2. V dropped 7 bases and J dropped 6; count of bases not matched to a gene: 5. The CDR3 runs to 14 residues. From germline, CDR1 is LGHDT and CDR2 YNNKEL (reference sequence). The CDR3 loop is CASTQRGGAGELFF. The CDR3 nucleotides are TGTGCCAGCACCCAGCGGGGGGGCGCCGGGGAGCTGTTTTTT.

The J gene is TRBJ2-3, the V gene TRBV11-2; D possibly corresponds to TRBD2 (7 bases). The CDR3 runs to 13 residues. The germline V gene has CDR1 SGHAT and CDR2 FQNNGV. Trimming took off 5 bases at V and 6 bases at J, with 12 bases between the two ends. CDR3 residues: CASSRGAWDTQYF. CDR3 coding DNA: TGTGCCAGCAGCCGGGGGGCATGGGATACGCAGTATTTT.

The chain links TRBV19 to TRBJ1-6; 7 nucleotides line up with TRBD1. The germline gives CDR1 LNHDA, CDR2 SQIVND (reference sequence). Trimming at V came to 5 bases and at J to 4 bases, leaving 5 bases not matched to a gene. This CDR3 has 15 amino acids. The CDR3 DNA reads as TGTGCCAGTAGTCCGCCGGGACAGTATAATTCACCCCTCCACTTT. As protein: CASSPPGQYNSPLHF. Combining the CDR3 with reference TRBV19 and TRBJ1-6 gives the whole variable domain DGGITQSPKYLFRKEGQNVTLSCEQNLNHDAMYWYRQDPGQGLRLIYYSQIVNDFQKGDIAEGYSVSREKKESFPLTVTSAQKNPTAFYLCASSPPGQYNSPLHFGNGTRLTVT.

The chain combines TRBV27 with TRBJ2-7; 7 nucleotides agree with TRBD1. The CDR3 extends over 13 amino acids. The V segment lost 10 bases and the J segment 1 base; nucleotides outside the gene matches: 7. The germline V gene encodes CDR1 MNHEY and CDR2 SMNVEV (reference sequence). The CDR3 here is CATTRTGSYEQYF. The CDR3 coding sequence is TGTGCCACCACGCGGACAGGATCCTACGAGCAGTACTTC.

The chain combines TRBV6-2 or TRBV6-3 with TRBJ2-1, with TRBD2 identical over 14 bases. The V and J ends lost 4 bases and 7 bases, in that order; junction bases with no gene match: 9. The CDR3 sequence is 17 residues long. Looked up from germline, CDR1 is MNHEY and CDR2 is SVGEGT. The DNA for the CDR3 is TGTGCCAGCAGTTCGCGACTAGCGGGGGGGCTTGGGAATGAGCAGTTCTTC. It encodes CASSSRLAGGLGNEQFF.